Below are 21 T cell receptor beta chains sequenced from a single sample in a study of blood T cell repertoires in COVID-19. Here immunoSEQ multiplex PCR was the method, and the copy in TCRdb shows in-frame clones only, minus some. The sample includes 250,000 to 300,000 clones, roughly 89% seen only once; the top ten take roughly 1.9%. The specimen was PBMCs or T cells enriched from blood (not recorded which). These receptors were obtained from a woman aged 55-70 years who had recovered from COVID-19.

The chain joins TRBV5-4 to TRBJ1-6; D is undetermined. Trimming took 1 base from V and 5 from J, leaving 7 bases between them. Germline-derived CDR1 and CDR2 are SGHNT and YYREEE (reference sequence). The CDR3 loop spans 14 amino acids. The CDR3: CASSLSQDNSPLHF. The DNA of the CDR3 is TGTGCCAGCAGCTTGAGCCAAGATAATTCACCCCTCCACTTT.

The chain employs TRBV28 and TRBJ1-2, with 9 bases matching TRBD1. V lost 6 bases and J lost 8; bases outside the gene matches: 13. Germline-derived CDR1 and CDR2 are MDHEN and SYDVKM. The CDR3 covers 15 residues. The CDR3 DNA follows: TGTGCCAGCAGGGAAACCGGGACAGGGTCTCGAGGCTACACCTTC. Amino acids: CASRETGTGSRGYTF.

The chain combines TRBV4-1 with TRBJ1-3; maybe TRBD1 (5 bases). Trimming left V 7 bases short and J 4 bases short, with 29 bases between. CDR1 and CDR2 (germline): MGHRA, YSYEKL. This CDR3 is built from 19 residues. CDR3 amino acids: CASKAAGAASTLAGNTIYF. The CDR3 DNA is TGCGCCAGCAAGGCCGCTGGGGCTGCATCTACGCTCGCAGGAAACACCATATATTTT.

The V call is TRBV3-1 (or the pseudogene TRBV3-2), the J call TRBJ2-2; TRBD2 agrees at 10 bases. CDR1 is LGHDT, CDR2 YNNKEL, per germline (reference sequence). The CDR3 extends over 16 amino acids. Trimming removed 2 bases from V and 1 base from J; junction bases left unmatched: 1. The CDR3 here is CASSQIAGGNTGELFF. The CDR3 DNA sequence: TGTGCCAGCAGCCAAATAGCGGGAGGGAACACCGGGGAGCTGTTTTTT.

The chain carries TRBV29-1 and TRBJ2-1, with 8 bases that match TRBD1. The germline V gene encodes CDR1 SQVTM and CDR2 ANQGSEA. The CDR3 length is 13 residues. Trimming removed 5 bases from V and 5 bases from J; junction bases left unmatched: 5. CDR3 nucleotide sequence: TGCAGCGTTTACCGGGACAGGAACAATGAGCAGTTCTTC. This sequence encodes CSVYRDRNNEQFF.

This rearrangement joins TRBV6-5 to TRBJ2-2, with TRBD1 matching 8 bases. Germline V gives CDR1 MNHEY, CDR2 SVGAGI. The CDR3 has 15 amino acids. Losses at the gene ends were 7 bases for V and 5 bases for J; bases not matched to a gene: 9. CDR3 nucleotide sequence: TGTGCCAGCACCAAAGGACAGGGATTGACCGGGGAGCTGTTTTTT. Translated, it gives CASTKGQGLTGELFF.

The chain employs TRBV12-5 and TRBJ1-5; 8 bases are a match to TRBD1. V lost 2 bases, J lost 6 bases, and 6 bases stayed unmatched. Germline CDR1 reads LGHNT; CDR2 reads FRNRAP. CDR3 size: 15 residues. CDR3 residues: CASGLLGQGLQPQHF. In DNA form, the CDR3 reads TGTGCTAGTGGTTTGCTCGGACAGGGCCTTCAGCCCCAGCATTTT.

V is TRBV2 and J is TRBJ1-1, with TRBD1 identical over 8 bases. Trimming removed 8 bases from V and 3 bases from J; junction bases left unmatched: 5. The germline CDR1 and CDR2 sequences are SNHLY and FYNNEI. This CDR3 has 13 amino acids. CDR3 sequence reads: CASGGQGYTEAFF. The CDR3 DNA reads TGTGCCAGCGGCGGACAGGGCTACACTGAAGCTTTCTTT.

This sequence joins TRBV21-1 and TRBJ1-2; whether TRBD1, the table's D call, matches the DNA was not checked. TRBV21-1 is shown as a pseudogene. CDR3 length: 14 amino acids. The CDR3 loop is CASSAPGTGKGYTF. The CDR3 DNA reads as TGTGCCAGCAGCGCGCCCGGGACAGGGAAGGGCTACACCTTC.

This chain joins TRBV3-1 (or the pseudogene TRBV3-2) and TRBJ2-3; 9 positions agree with TRBD1. This CDR3 comprises 16 residues. Looked up from germline, CDR1 is LGHDT and CDR2 is YNNKEL (reference sequence). Losses at the gene ends were 4 bases for V and 3 bases for J; bases not matched to a gene: 8. The CDR3 bases are TGTGCCAGCAGCCCAAGGGGAGGACAGGGGACAGATACGCAGTATTTT. Its protein is CASSPRGGQGTDTQYF.

This clone showed up many times. The chain is built from TRBV6-5 and TRBJ2-5; 8 nucleotides line up with TRBD1. CDR1 and CDR2 (germline): MNHEY, SVGAGI. V gave up 4 bases and J gave up 3 bases; unmatched junction bases: 10. The CDR3 covers 16 residues. The CDR3 sequence is CASSWQPGTGEETQYF. DNA for the CDR3: TGTGCCAGCAGTTGGCAACCCGGGACAGGAGAAGAGACCCAGTACTTC.

V is TRBV7-8 and J is TRBJ2-4; 8 bases are a match to TRBD1. V lost 1 base and J lost 4; bases outside the gene matches: 0. From germline, CDR1 is SGHVS and CDR2 FQNEAQ. This CDR3 is built from 14 residues. CDR3 region: CASSLGTGKNIQYF. The CDR3 nucleotides are TGTGCCAGCAGCTTAGGGACAGGGAAAAACATTCAGTACTTC.

The chain combines TRBV5-4 with TRBJ1-2; a weak D match, TRBD1 (5 bases). Germline CDR1 is SGHNT and CDR2 is YYREEE (reference sequence). The CDR3 contains 14 residues. Trimming shortened V by 6 bases and J by 2 bases, and 14 bases separated the two germline ends. The CDR3: CASTLPGGNYGYTF. CDR3 nucleotides: TGTGCCAGCACCCTACCTGGGGGGAACTATGGCTACACCTTC.

The rearrangement joins TRBV27 to TRBJ1-6, with TRBD1 as a possible D gene (6 bases). With 4 bases removed from V and 3 bases from J, the gap between germline ends came to 7 bases. The germline gives CDR1 MNHEY, CDR2 SMNVEV (reference sequence). The CDR3 is 14 residues long. The CDR3 coding sequence is TGTGCCAGCAGTTCCAGGGGCTATAATTCACCCCTCCACTTT. The encoded protein is CASSSRGYNSPLHF.

This chain joins TRBV5-5 and TRBJ1-4, with D unresolved. Between the trimmed V and J ends, which lost 0 bases and 0 bases, there was a span of 9 bases. The germline CDR1 and CDR2 sequences are SGHKS and YYEKEE (reference sequence). The CDR3 is 16 amino acids. The CDR3: CASSLVLAATNEKLFF. CDR3 sequence (DNA): TGTGCCAGCAGCTTGGTACTGGCGGCAACTAATGAAAAACTGTTTTTT.

The chain employs TRBV10-3 and TRBJ2-3; unclear D gene. V was cut by 2 bases and J by 4 bases, with 10 bases left in between. The germline V gene has CDR1 ENHRY and CDR2 SYGVKD. CDR3 length: 14 residues. The CDR3 region is CAISETVFADTQYF. The CDR3 nucleotides are TGTGCCATCAGTGAGACTGTCTTCGCAGATACGCAGTATTTT.

The chain combines TRBV29-1 with TRBJ1-1; D might be TRBD1 (6 bases). Trimming took off 6 bases at V and 4 bases at J, with 18 bases between the two ends. Germline V CDR1 and CDR2: SQVTM, ANQGSEA. The CDR3 totals 14 residues. CDR3 in amino acids: CSVGRTAYSTEAFF. In nucleotides, the CDR3 is TGCAGCGTCGGTAGGACAGCCTATTCCACTGAAGCTTTCTTT.

This clone occurred a few times. This chain connects TRBV18 to TRBJ1-5; TRBD1 matches 11 bases. V was pared by 2 bases and J by 6 bases, with 6 bases of the junction left unmatched. CDR3 length equals 16 residues. Germline loops: CDR1 KGHSH, CDR2 LQKENI. CDR3 coding DNA: TGTGCCAGCTCACCAAAGGACAGGGGGCTAAGTCAGCCCCAGCATTTT. Amino acid sequence: CASSPKDRGLSQPQHF.

The chain is built from TRBV12-5 and TRBJ1-1; perhaps TRBD1 as D (5 bases). Trimming stripped 6 bases from V and 4 bases from J, with 15 bases between. This CDR3 has 14 amino acids. The V gene's germline CDR1 is LGHNT and CDR2 FRNRAP. CDR3 residues: CASGLGGSSTEAFF. CDR3 nucleotide sequence: TGTGCTAGTGGCCTGGGGGGGAGTAGCACTGAAGCTTTCTTT.

Only one count was recorded for this clone. The chain uses TRBV2 and TRBJ1-2; the D is unclear. The V gene lost 2 bases and the J gene lost 4 bases, with 11 bases spanning the gap. This CDR3 has 14 amino acids. Germline V CDR1 and CDR2: SNHLY, FYNNEI. The CDR3: CASSEPGTPYGYTF. In DNA, the CDR3 is TGTGCCAGCAGTGAACCGGGTACGCCCTATGGCTACACCTTC.

The rearrangement links TRBV2 to TRBJ1-2; the match to TRBD1 covers 8 bases. CDR1 and CDR2 (germline): SNHLY, FYNNEI. The length of the CDR3 is 14 residues. V lost 6 bases and J lost 0; bases outside the gene matches: 3. The CDR3 sequence: CASSGQGPNYGYTF. The CDR3 region has the DNA TGTGCCAGCAGCGGACAGGGACCTAACTATGGCTACACCTTC.